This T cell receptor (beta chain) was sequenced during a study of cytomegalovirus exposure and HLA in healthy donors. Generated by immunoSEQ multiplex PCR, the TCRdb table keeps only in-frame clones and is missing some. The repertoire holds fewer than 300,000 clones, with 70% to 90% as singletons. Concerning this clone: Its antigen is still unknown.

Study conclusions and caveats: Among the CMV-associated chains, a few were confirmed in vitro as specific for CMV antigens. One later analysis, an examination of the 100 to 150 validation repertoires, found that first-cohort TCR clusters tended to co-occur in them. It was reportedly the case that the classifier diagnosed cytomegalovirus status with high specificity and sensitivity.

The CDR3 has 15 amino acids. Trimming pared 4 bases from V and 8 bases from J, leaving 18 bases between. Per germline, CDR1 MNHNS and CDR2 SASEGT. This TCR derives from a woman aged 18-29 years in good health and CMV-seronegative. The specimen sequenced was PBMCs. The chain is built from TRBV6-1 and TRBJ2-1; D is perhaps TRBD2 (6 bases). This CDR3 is CASSGLVGGRDEQFF. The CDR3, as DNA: TGTGCCAGCAGTGGACTAGTGGGAGGCCGCGATGAGCAGTTCTTC.